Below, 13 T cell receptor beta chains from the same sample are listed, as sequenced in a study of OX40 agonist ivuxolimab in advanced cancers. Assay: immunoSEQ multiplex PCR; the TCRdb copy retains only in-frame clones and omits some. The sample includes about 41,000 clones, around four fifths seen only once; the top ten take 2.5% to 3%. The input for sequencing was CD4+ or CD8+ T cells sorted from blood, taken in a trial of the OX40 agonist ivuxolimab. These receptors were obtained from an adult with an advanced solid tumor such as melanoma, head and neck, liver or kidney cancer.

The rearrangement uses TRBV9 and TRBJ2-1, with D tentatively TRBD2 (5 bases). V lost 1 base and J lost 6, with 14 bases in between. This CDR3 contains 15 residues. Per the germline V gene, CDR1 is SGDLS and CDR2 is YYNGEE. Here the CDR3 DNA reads TGTGCCAGCAGCGTAAACGGGATGACGGTCAATGAGCAGTTCTTC. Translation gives CASSVNGMTVNEQFF.

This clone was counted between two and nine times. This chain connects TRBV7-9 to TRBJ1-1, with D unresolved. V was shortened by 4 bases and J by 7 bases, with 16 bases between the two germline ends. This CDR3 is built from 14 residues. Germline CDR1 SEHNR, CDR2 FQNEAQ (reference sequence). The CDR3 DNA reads TGTGCCAGCAGCTCGTATCAAGATGTCATTGAAGCTTTCTTT. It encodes CASSSYQDVIEAFF.

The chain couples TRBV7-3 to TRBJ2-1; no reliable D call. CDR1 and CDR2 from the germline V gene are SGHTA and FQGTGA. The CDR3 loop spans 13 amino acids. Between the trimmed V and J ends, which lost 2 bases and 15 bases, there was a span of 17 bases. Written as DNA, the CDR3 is TGTGCCAGCAGCTTACAAGGTGCCCCATTGCCGTTCTTC. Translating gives CASSLQGAPLPFF.

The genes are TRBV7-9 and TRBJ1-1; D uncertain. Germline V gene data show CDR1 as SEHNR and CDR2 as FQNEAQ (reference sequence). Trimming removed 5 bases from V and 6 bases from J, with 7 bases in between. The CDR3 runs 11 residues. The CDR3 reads CASSRASEAFF. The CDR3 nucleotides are TGTGCCAGCAGCCGGGCATCTGAAGCTTTCTTT. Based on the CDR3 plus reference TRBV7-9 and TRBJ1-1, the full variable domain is DTGVSQNPRHKITKRGQNVTFRCDPISEHNRLYWYRQTLGQGPEFLTYFQNEAQLEKSRLLSDRFSAERPKGSFSTLEIQRTEQGDSAMYLCASSRASEAFFGQGTRLTVV.

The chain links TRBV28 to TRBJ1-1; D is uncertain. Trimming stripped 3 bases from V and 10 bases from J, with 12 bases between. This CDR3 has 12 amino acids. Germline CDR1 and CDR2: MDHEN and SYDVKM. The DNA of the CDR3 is TGTGCCAGCAGTTTCTGGGCTAAGGGAGCTTTCTTT. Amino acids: CASSFWAKGAFF.

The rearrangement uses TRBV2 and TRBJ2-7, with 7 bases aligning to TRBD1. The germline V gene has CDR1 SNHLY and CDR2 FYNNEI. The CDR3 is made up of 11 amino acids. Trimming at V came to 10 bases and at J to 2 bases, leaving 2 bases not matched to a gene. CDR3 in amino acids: CATGQAYEQYF. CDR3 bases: TGTGCCACAGGACAGGCCTACGAGCAGTACTTC.

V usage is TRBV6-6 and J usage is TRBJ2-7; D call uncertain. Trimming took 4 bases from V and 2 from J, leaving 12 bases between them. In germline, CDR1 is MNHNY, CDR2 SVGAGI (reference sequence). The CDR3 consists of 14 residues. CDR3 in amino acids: CASSFGTPTYEQYF. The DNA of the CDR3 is TGTGCCAGCAGTTTTGGAACTCCCACCTACGAGCAGTACTTC.

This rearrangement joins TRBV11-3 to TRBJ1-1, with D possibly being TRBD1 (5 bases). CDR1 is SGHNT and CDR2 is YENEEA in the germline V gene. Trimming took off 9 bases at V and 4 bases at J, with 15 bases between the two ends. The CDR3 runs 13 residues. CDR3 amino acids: CASDAFGGTEAFF. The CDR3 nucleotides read TGTGCCAGTGACGCATTTGGGGGCACTGAAGCTTTCTTT.

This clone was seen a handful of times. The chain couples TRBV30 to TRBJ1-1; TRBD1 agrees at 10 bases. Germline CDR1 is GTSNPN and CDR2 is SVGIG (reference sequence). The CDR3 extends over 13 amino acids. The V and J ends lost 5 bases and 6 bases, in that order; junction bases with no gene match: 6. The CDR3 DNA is TGTGCCTGGGACAGGGGGCGAATGGCTGAAGCTTTCTTT. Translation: CAWDRGRMAEAFF. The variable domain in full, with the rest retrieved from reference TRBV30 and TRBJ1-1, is SQTIHQWPATLVQPVGSPLSLECTVEGTSNPNLYWYRQAAGRGLQLLFYSVGIGQISSEVPQNLSASRPQDRQFILSSKKLLLSDSGFYLCAWDRGRMAEAFFGQGTRLTVV.

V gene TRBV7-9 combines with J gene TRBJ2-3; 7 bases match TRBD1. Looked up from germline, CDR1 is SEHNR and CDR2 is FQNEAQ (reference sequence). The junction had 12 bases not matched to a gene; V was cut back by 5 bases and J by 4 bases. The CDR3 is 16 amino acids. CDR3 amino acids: CASSPRTATGADTQYF. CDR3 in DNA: TGTGCCAGCAGCCCGAGGACAGCTACAGGGGCAGATACGCAGTATTTT.

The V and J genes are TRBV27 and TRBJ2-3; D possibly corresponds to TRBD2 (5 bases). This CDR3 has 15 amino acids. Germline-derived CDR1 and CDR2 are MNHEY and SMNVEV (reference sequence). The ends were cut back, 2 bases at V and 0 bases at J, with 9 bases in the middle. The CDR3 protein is CASSLDGGSTDTQYF. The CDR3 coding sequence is TGTGCCAGCAGTTTAGATGGCGGGAGCACAGATACGCAGTATTTT.

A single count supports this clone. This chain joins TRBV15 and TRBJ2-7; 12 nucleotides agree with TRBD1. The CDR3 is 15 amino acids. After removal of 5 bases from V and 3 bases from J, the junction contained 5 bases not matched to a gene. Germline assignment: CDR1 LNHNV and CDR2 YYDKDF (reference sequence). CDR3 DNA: TGTGCCACCAGCGACCGGGACAGGGGGCACTACGAGCAGTACTTC. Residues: CATSDRDRGHYEQYF.

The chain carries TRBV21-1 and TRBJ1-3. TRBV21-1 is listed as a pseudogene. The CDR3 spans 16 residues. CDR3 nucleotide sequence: TGTGCCAGCAGCAAAGAAGGGTTGTGGGCTGGAAACACCATATATTTT. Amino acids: CASSKEGLWAGNTIYF.